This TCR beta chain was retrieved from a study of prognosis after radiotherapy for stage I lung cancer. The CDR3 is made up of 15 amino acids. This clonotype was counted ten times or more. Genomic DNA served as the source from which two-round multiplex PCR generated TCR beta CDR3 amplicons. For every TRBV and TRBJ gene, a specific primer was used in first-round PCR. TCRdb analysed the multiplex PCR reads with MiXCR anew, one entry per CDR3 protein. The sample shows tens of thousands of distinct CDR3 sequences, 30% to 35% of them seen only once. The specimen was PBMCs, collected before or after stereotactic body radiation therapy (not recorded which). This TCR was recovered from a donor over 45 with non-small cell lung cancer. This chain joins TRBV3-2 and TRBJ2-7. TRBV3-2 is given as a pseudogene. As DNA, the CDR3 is TGTGCCAGCAGCCAATTAACAGATGTCTCCTACGAGCAGTACTTC. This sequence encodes CASSQLTDVSYEQYF.